A selection of T cell receptor beta chains follows, all from one sample in a study of cytomegalovirus exposure and HLA in healthy donors. Measured with immunoSEQ multiplex PCR; TCRdb has only the in-frame clones, and not every one. This specimen shows 95,000 to 110,000 clones; the ten leading clones hold 3% to 3.5%. The specimen was PBMCs. The receptors come from a man aged 35-49 years in good health and CMV-seronegative. Both conserved end residues are part of each CDR3. D genes are given only for firm matches.

j_call	v_call	d_call	cdr3_nt	cdr3_aa
TRBJ2-7	TRBV9	TRBD2	TGTGCCAGCAGCGTAGGTCAGCGGGAGGGTTTCGAGCAGTACTTC	CASSVGQREGFEQYF
TRBJ2-7	TRBV6-5	-	TGTGCCACCCCTCCCAGGGGATGCCCCTACGAGCAGTACTTC	CATPPRGCPYEQYF
TRBJ1-5	TRBV27	-	TGTGCCAGCAGTTTTAGACTCAACAATCAGCCCCAGCATTTT	CASSFRLNNQPQHF
TRBJ1-2	TRBV14	-	TGTGCCAGCAGCCAAGATCTGAGGGATGGCTACACCTTC	CASSQDLRDGYTF
TRBJ2-2	TRBV19	TRBD1	TGTGCCAGTACTCTAGACAGGGGGGCCTACGGGGAGCTGTTTTTT	CASTLDRGAYGELFF
TRBJ1-2	TRBV29-1	TRBD1	TGCAGCGTAGGACAGGGGGCAGAGGGCTACACCTTC	CSVGQGAEGYTF
TRBJ1-1	TRBV7-8	TRBD1	TGTGCCAGCAGCTTAGTTGCCGACAGGGGGCGGTTGAACACTGAAGCTTTCTTT	CASSLVADRGRLNTEAFF
TRBJ1-1	TRBV30	-	TGTGCCTGGAGTGTACCCCCGGGAGGGGTAGCTTTCTTT	CAWSVPPGGVAFF
TRBJ1-6	TRBV2	-	TGTGCCAGCAGGGTGACAGATAATTCACCCCTCCACTTT	CASRVTDNSPLHF
TRBJ1-1	TRBV10-2	TRBD1	TGCGCCAGCAGTGACCCACTGAGGACAGGGGGCACTGAAGCTTTCTTT	CASSDPLRTGGTEAFF
TRBJ2-3	TRBV18	TRBD2	TGTGCCAGCTCACTCGGACTAGCGGTTTGGGGCACAGATACGCAGTATTTT	CASSLGLAVWGTDTQYF
TRBJ2-3	TRBV6-1	TRBD2	TGTGCCAGCAGTGAATATTTGGAGCGGGGGACAGATACGCAGTATTTT	CASSEYLERGTDTQYF
TRBJ2-2	TRBV6-1	TRBD2	TGTGCCAGCAGTGGACTAGCGACCCCGAACACCGGGGAGCTGTTTTTT	CASSGLATPNTGELFF
TRBJ2-3	TRBV30	TRBD2	TGTGCCTGGAATAGCGGGGTAGGAGACACGCAGTATTTT	CAWNSGVGDTQYF
TRBJ2-5	TRBV5-1	TRBD2	TGCGCCTCAGGGACTAGCGAGGGAGAGACCCAGTACTTC	CASGTSEGETQYF
TRBJ1-1	TRBV4-2	-	TGTGCCAGCAGCCTGGGAGCGGGGAACACTGAAGCTTTCTTT	CASSLGAGNTEAFF
TRBJ1-5	TRBV5-6	-	TGTGCCAGCAGCCCTCAGGGCAATCAGCCCCAGCATTTT	CASSPQGNQPQHF
TRBJ2-2	TRBV28	-	TGTGCCAGCAGTTTAGCAGTCAACACCGGGGAGCTGTTTTTT	CASSLAVNTGELFF